Below, 27 T cell receptor beta chains from the same sample are listed, as sequenced in a study of Ad26.COV2.S vaccination and SARS-CoV-2 variants (dated by TCRdb to the early 2020s). Per the publication, the treatment or condition label means: roughly 19 received Ad26.COV2.S at low or high dose, single or two shots; roughly five received placebo; per-sample allocation not given. Repertoires of vaccine and placebo recipients were sequenced from samples taken on day 63 after the first injection. The library was prepared using the immunoSEQ multiplex PCR assay. TCRdb carries this immuneACCESS record with in-frame sequences only. Its versions omit some clonotypes, under half of them owing to an unresolved V gene in the studies checked, with the rest unexplained. The sample table lists some 390,000 clones, 88% of them with a count of one. The ten top clones hold 3% to 4.5% of the sample. Here the sequenced sample was peripheral blood, taken in a trial of Ad26.COV2.S vaccine versus placebo. All receptors come from a person aged 18-65 years who received the Ad26.COV2.S COVID-19 vaccine or a placebo.

The chain links TRBV7-2 to TRBJ2-5; a weak D match, TRBD1 (6 bases). Trimming stripped 2 bases from V and 7 bases from J, with 11 bases between. Germline V gene lookup returns CDR1 SGHTA and CDR2 FQGNSA. CDR3 size: 13 residues. CDR3 protein: CASSLQGIGTQYF. The DNA of the CDR3 is TGTGCCAGCAGCTTACAGGGGATCGGGACCCAGTACTTC.

The J gene is TRBJ1-4, the V gene TRBV6-1; 11 nucleotides agree with TRBD1. V lost 3 bases and J lost 8; bases outside the gene matches: 8. The length of the CDR3 is 16 residues. Germline CDR1 is MNHNS and CDR2 is SASEGT. The CDR3 is CASSDKGTGGREKLFF. CDR3 DNA: TGTGCCAGCAGTGATAAAGGGACAGGGGGACGGGAAAAACTGTTTTTT.

V and J are TRBV12-3 or TRBV12-4 and TRBJ1-1; TRBD1 is a possible D gene (5 bases). V was clipped by 1 base and J by 6 bases, with 9 bases between them. The CDR3 has 13 residues. The chain's CDR3 is CASSLGGAAEAFF. The CDR3 bases are TGTGCCAGCAGTTTAGGTGGGGCCGCTGAAGCTTTCTTT.

This clone occurred once. The DNA of the CDR3 is TGCGCCAGCAGCCAAGATCCCTTTGCTAGCGTTGGGTACTTC. It yields the protein CASSQDPFASVGYF. This rearrangement joins TRBV4-1 to TRBJ2-4, with D possibly TRBD2 on 6 matching bases. Germline V gives CDR1 MGHRA, CDR2 YSYEKL. This CDR3 region has 14 residues. V was clipped by 0 bases and J by 15 bases, with 18 bases between them.

This clone was found once. This chain links TRBV7-6 with TRBJ2-7, with a weak D call TRBD1 (5 bases). CDR1 SGHVS and CDR2 FNYEAQ come from the germline V gene. CDR3 length equals 13 residues. Deletions cut 6 bases from V and 9 bases from J, with 18 bases between. The DNA for the CDR3 is TGTGCCAGCAGTTCCTATGGCAGGGATGGGCAGTACTTC. This translates into CASSSYGRDGQYF.

The chain uses TRBV7-9 and TRBJ1-1; D uncertain. There are 16 residues in the CDR3. Germline-derived CDR1 and CDR2 are SEHNR and FQNEAQ (reference sequence). V was clipped by 2 bases and J by 3 bases, with 16 bases between them. This chain's CDR3 is CASSLLSSGPYTEAFF. The CDR3 DNA reads as TGTGCCAGCAGCTTACTTTCGAGCGGCCCGTACACTGAAGCTTTCTTT.

This clone was found once. The chain employs TRBV5-8 and TRBJ1-2; 10 nucleotides match TRBD1. The length of the CDR3 is 14 residues. V dropped 4 bases and J dropped 4; count of bases not matched to a gene: 4. The V gene's germline CDR1 is SGHTS and CDR2 YDEGEE. Here the CDR3 reads CASSRTGGGYGYTF. The CDR3 bases are TGTGCCAGCAGCCGGACAGGGGGTGGCTATGGCTACACCTTC.

The genes are TRBV10-3 and TRBJ2-5, with D possibly TRBD1 on 6 matching bases. V lost 0 bases and J 5 bases, leaving 13 bases between the germline ends. In germline, CDR1 is ENHRY, CDR2 SYGVKD. The CDR3 runs to 15 residues. CDR3 region: CAISESTGGRETQYF. The DNA of the CDR3 is TGTGCCATCAGTGAGTCGACAGGAGGTCGTGAGACCCAGTACTTC.

This clone occurred a few times. V is TRBV18 and J is TRBJ1-1, with D perhaps TRBD1 (5 bases). The V gene lost 5 bases and the J gene lost 1 base, with 8 bases spanning the gap. There are 13 residues in the CDR3. Germline values: CDR1 KGHSH, CDR2 LQKENI. CDR3 coding DNA: TGTGCCAGCTCATGGGGGAGGAACACTGAAGCTTTCTTT. Encoded protein: CASSWGRNTEAFF.

V and J are TRBV19 and TRBJ1-1; 9 bases line up with TRBD1. V was pared by 3 bases and J by 1 base, with 9 bases of the junction left unmatched. The CDR3 spans 17 residues. CDR1 and CDR2 (germline): LNHDA, SQIVND (reference sequence). The CDR3 protein is CASSIARDRVQNTEAFF. CDR3 DNA: TGTGCCAGTAGTATCGCGCGGGACAGGGTGCAGAACACTGAAGCTTTCTTT.

The chain recombines TRBV27 with TRBJ2-7; 10 positions match TRBD1. The CDR3 sequence is 13 residues long. CDR1 and CDR2 from the germline V gene are MNHEY and SMNVEV (reference sequence). Trimming took 6 bases from V and 2 from J; bases not matched to a gene: 1. CDR3 in amino acids: CASRGQGAYEQYF. DNA of the CDR3: TGTGCCAGCAGAGGACAGGGGGCCTACGAGCAGTACTTC.

This clone was detected once. V usage is TRBV6-5 and J usage is TRBJ1-2, with a weak D call TRBD1 (5 bases). Per the germline V gene, CDR1 is MNHEY and CDR2 is SVGAGI. The CDR3 totals 16 residues. The V gene lost 0 bases and the J gene lost 8 bases, with 19 bases spanning the gap. The CDR3 is CASSYSSVWGLEGYTF. The CDR3 DNA reads as TGTGCCAGCAGTTACTCGAGCGTATGGGGGTTGGAGGGCTACACCTTC.

This clone turned up a few times. J is TRBJ1-2 and V is TRBV2; D is ambiguous. V lost 1 base to trimming and J lost 8 bases, with 8 bases between them. The germline CDR1 and CDR2 sequences are SNHLY and FYNNEI. The CDR3 runs 12 residues. CDR3 coding DNA: TGTGCCAGCAGTGAAGGAGGTTTGGGCTACACCTTC. Amino acids: CASSEGGLGYTF.

The chain employs TRBV2 and TRBJ1-2; possible D gene TRBD1, 6 bases. This CDR3 region has 14 residues. Deletions cut 6 bases from V and 6 bases from J, with 17 bases between. The V gene's germline CDR1 is SNHLY and CDR2 FYNNEI. The CDR3 sequence is CASRPDRGVDGYTF. CDR3 sequence (DNA): TGTGCCAGCAGACCGGACAGAGGAGTTGATGGCTACACCTTC.

V and J are TRBV5-5 and TRBJ2-1; weak D call: TRBD1 (5 bases). Trimming left V 5 bases short and J 0 bases short, with 15 bases between. The CDR3 is 16 amino acids. Germline V gene data show CDR1 as SGHKS and CDR2 as YYEKEE (reference sequence). In DNA, the CDR3 is TGTGCCAGCAGATCAACAGGATTGAGCTCCTACAATGAGCAGTTCTTC. Translating gives CASRSTGLSSYNEQFF.

The CDR3 protein is CASSSGAQETQYF. CDR3 DNA sequence: TGTGCCAGCAGTTCCGGGGCCCAAGAGACCCAGTACTTC. J is TRBJ2-5 and V is TRBV27; the D gene could be TRBD1 or TRBD2 (5 bases each). With 4 bases removed from V and 1 base from J, the gap between germline ends came to 7 bases. Germline lookup yields CDR1 MNHEY and CDR2 SMNVEV (reference sequence). The CDR3 sequence is 13 residues long.

The V and J genes are TRBV21-1 and TRBJ1-5; TRBD1, the table's D call, lacks a check against the DNA. TRBV21-1 is deemed a pseudogene. CDR3 size: 15 residues. The DNA of the CDR3 is TGTGCCAGCAGCAGCAGGGAAATGGGTAATCAGCCCCAGCATTTT. Amino acid sequence: CASSSREMGNQPQHF.

The J gene is TRBJ1-1, the V gene TRBV29-1; D possibly corresponds to TRBD1 (6 bases). The germline CDR1 and CDR2 sequences are SQVTM and ANQGSEA. The CDR3 length is 15 residues. With 5 bases removed from V and 2 bases from J, the gap between germline ends came to 18 bases. This CDR3 is CSVKPPGHLNTEAFF. The DNA for the CDR3 is TGCAGCGTTAAACCGCCGGGACACCTAAACACTGAAGCTTTCTTT.

The gene calls are TRBV5-1 and TRBJ1-4; D unresolved. The CDR3 consists of 14 residues. V lost 3 bases to trimming and J lost 0 bases, with 6 bases between them. Germline V lookup: CDR1 SGHRS, CDR2 YFSETQ. The CDR3 nucleotides are TGCGCCAGCAGCTCCTATGCAACTAATGAAAAACTGTTTTTT. Encoded protein: CASSSYATNEKLFF.

V gene TRBV12-3 or TRBV12-4 combines with J gene TRBJ2-3; either TRBD1 or TRBD2 may fit D (5 bases each). This CDR3 is built from 13 residues. Trimming took off 8 bases at V and 5 bases at J, with 14 bases between the two ends. The CDR3 DNA reads TGTGCCAGCCGATCGCTGGGGGTAGATACGCAGTATTTT. Translation: CASRSLGVDTQYF.

V and J are TRBV19 and TRBJ1-5, with a tentative D call TRBD1 (6 bases). The CDR3 runs to 14 residues. Germline CDR1 reads LNHDA; CDR2 reads SQIVND (reference sequence). V was pared by 3 bases and J by 7 bases, with 13 bases between. The CDR3 sequence is CASSIRTVGQPQHF. CDR3 in DNA: TGTGCCAGTAGTATCCGGACAGTGGGGCAGCCCCAGCATTTT.

To note about this clone: The sample has other DNA sequences that encode this CDR3 too. The chain recombines TRBV6-5 with TRBJ1-1; a weak D match, TRBD1 (5 bases). V gave up 6 bases and J gave up 1 base, with 9 bases separating them. Germline V CDR1 and CDR2: MNHEY, SVGAGI. CDR3 length: 13 amino acids. CDR3: CASRRDRNTEAFF. CDR3 in DNA: TGTGCCAGCAGACGCGACAGGAACACTGAAGCTTTCTTT.

CDR3 sequence reads: CASSQDSGGPNNEQFF. The DNA for the CDR3 is TGCGCCAGCAGCCAGGACAGCGGGGGCCCGAACAATGAGCAGTTCTTC. The chain recombines TRBV4-3 with TRBJ2-1; 8 bases are a match to TRBD2. J gave up 5 bases and V 3 bases, and 9 bases lay outside the gene matches. Germline V gene data show CDR1 as LGHNA and CDR2 as YSLEER. This CDR3 comprises 16 residues.

The V gene is TRBV4-1, the J gene TRBJ2-3, with no clear D. The CDR3 runs 15 residues. Germline V gives CDR1 MGHRA, CDR2 YSYEKL. Trimming took off 0 bases at V and 4 bases at J, with 11 bases between the two ends. The CDR3 reads CASSQEGTAADTQYF. The CDR3 DNA reads as TGCGCCAGCAGCCAAGAAGGCACCGCGGCAGATACGCAGTATTTT.

The V call is TRBV5-1, the J call TRBJ2-5, with 9 positions matching TRBD1. Trimming at V came to 3 bases and at J to 1 base, leaving 7 bases not matched to a gene. The CDR3 length is 16 residues. Germline CDR1 SGHRS, CDR2 YFSETQ. DNA of the CDR3: TGCGCCAGCAGCTGGCGGACAGGGGCTACCCAAGAGACCCAGTACTTC. This encodes CASSWRTGATQETQYF.

Only one count was recorded for this clone. The chain links TRBV29-1 to TRBJ1-2; no reliable D call. Per the germline V gene, CDR1 is SQVTM and CDR2 is ANQGSEA. Trimming cost V 6 bases and J 8 bases, with 10 bases left between them. The CDR3 sequence is 10 residues long. CDR3 sequence: CSVLSNGYTF. The CDR3 DNA is TGCAGCGTCCTCTCTAACGGCTACACCTTC.

CDR3 sequence reads: CAISESTLSGIRQPQHF. CDR3 bases: TGTGCCATCAGTGAGTCGACATTGTCGGGGATCAGGCAGCCCCAGCATTTT. The V call is TRBV10-3, the J call TRBJ1-5; D is ambiguous. Germline V gene data show CDR1 as ENHRY and CDR2 as SYGVKD. Trimming took off 0 bases at V and 7 bases at J, with 19 bases between the two ends. This CDR3 has 17 amino acids.